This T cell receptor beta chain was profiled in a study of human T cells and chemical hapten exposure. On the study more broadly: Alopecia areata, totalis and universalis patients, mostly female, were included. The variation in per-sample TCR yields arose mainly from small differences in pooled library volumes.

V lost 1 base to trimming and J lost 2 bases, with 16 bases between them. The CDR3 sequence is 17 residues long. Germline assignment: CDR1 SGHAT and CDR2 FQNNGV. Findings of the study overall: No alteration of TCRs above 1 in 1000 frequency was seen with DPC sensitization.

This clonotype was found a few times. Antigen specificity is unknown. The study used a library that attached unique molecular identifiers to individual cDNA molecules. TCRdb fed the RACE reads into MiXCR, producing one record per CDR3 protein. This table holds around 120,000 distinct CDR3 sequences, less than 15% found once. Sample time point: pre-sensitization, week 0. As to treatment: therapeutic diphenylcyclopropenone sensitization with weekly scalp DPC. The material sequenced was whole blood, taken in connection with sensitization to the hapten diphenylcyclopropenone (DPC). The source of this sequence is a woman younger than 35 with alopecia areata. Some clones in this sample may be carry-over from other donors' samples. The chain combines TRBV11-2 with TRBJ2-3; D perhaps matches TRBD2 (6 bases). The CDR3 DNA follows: TGTGCCAGCAGCTTAGCTTTCAGCGGGCTTAACACAGATACGCAGTATTTT. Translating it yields CASSLAFSGLNTDTQYF. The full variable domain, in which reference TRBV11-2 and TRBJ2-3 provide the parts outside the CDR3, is EAGVAQSPRYKIIEKRQSVAFWCNPISGHATLYWYQQILGQGPKLLIQFQNNGVVDDSQLPKDRFSAERLKGVDSTLKIQPAKLEDSAVYLCASSLAFSGLNTDTQYFGPGTRLTVL.